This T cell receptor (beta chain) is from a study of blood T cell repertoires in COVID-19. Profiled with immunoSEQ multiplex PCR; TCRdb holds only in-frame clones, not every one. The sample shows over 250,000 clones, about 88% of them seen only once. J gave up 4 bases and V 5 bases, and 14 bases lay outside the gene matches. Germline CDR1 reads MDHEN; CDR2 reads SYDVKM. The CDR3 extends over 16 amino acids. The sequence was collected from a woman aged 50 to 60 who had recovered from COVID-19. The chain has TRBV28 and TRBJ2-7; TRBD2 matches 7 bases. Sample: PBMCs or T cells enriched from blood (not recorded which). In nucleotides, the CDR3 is TGTGCCAGCAGTGCCACCCTGCGGGAGACTTGGTACGAGCAGTACTTC. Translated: CASSATLRETWYEQYF.